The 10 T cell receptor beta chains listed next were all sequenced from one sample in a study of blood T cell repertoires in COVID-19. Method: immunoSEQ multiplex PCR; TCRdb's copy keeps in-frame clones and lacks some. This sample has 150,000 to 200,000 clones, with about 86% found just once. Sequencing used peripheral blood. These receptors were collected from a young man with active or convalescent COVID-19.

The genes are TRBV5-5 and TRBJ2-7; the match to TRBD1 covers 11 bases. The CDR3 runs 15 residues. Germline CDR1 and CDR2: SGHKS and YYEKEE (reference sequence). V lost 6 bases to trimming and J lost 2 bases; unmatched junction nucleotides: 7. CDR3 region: CASIVGGQGAYEQYF. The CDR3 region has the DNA TGTGCCAGCATCGTCGGGGGACAGGGGGCCTACGAGCAGTACTTC.

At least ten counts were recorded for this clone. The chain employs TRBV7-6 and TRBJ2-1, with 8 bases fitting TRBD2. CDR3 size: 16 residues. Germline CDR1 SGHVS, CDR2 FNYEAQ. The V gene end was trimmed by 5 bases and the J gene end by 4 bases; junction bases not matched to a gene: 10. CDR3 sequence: CASSARGAGGYNEQFF. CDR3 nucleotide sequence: TGTGCCAGCAGCGCCCGGGGGGCGGGAGGATACAATGAGCAGTTCTTC.

Here the CDR3 reads CASSRQVGASGSYEQYF. The CDR3 DNA is TGTGCCAGCAGCCGACAGGTGGGGGCTAGCGGGTCCTACGAGCAGTACTTC. This sequence joins TRBV6-6 and TRBJ2-7; TRBD2 aligns across 8 bases. CDR3 length equals 17 residues. The J segment lost 1 base and the V segment lost 6 bases, leaving 14 bases of the junction unmatched. Germline V gene lookup returns CDR1 MNHNY and CDR2 SVGAGI (reference sequence).

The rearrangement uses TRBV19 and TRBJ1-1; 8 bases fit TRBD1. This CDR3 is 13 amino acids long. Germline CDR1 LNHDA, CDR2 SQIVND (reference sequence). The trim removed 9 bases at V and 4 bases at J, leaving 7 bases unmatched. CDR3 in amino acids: CASGQGGGTEAFF. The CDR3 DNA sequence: TGTGCCAGCGGACAGGGAGGAGGCACTGAAGCTTTCTTT.

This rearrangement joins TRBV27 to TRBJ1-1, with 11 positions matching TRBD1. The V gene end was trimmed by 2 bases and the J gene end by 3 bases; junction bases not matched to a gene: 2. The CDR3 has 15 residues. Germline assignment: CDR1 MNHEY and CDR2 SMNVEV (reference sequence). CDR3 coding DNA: TGTGCCAGCAGTTTACTGGGACAGGGGGACACTGAAGCTTTCTTT. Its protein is CASSLLGQGDTEAFF.

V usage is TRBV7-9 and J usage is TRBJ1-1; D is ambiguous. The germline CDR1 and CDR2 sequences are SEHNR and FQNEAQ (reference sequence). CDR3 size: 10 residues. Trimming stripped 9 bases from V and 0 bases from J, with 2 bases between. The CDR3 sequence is CASMNTEAFF. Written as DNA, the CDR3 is TGTGCCAGTATGAACACTGAAGCTTTCTTT.

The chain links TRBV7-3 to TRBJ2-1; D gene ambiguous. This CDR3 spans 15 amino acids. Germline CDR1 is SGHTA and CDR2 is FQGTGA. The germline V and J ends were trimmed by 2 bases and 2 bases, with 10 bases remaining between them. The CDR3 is CASSLRRNPYNEQFF. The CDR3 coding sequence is TGTGCCAGCAGCTTACGGCGGAATCCCTACAATGAGCAGTTCTTC. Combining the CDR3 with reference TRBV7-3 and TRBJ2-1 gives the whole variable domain GAGVSQTPSNKVTEKGKYVELRCDPISGHTALYWYRQSLGQGPEFLIYFQGTGAADDSGLPNDRFFAVRPEGSVSTLKIQRTERGDSAVYLCASSLRRNPYNEQFFGPGTRLTVL.

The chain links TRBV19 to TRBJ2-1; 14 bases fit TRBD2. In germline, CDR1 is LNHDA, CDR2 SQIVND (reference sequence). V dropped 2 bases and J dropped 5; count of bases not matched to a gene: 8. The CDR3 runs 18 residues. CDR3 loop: CASSIRLAGGRTNNEQFF. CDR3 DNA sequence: TGTGCCAGTAGTATAAGACTAGCGGGAGGGCGTACCAACAATGAGCAGTTCTTC.

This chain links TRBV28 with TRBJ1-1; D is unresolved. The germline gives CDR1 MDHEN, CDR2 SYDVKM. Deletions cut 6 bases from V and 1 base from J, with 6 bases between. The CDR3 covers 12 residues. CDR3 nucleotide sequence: TGTGCCAGCAGGGTACAGAACACTGAAGCTTTCTTT. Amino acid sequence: CASRVQNTEAFF.

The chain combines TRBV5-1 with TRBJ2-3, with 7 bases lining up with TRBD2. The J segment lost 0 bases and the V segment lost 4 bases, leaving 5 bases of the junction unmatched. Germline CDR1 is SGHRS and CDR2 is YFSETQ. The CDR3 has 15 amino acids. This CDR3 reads CASSPGGTSTDTQYF. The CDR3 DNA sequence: TGCGCCAGCAGCCCGGGGGGAACTAGCACAGATACGCAGTATTTT.